This TCR beta chain was sequenced in a study of blood T cells in healthy people across ages. Study context: When template switching was applied, about one barcoded beta molecule was captured per two T cells. Study results and caveats: Across samples, TCR beta diversity tracked strongly with naive T cell percentage. Older age coincided with a roughly linear decline in TCR beta diversity per million T cells.

This clonotype was counted a few times. Its antigen is currently unknown. V dropped 5 bases and J dropped 2 bases, with 20 bases sitting between them. Germline V gene lookup returns CDR1 SGHVS and CDR2 FQNEAQ. This CDR3 contains 17 residues. A second PCR of 7 to 11 cycles used a sample-barcoded 5' primer and a J-beta primer mix. TCRdb independently ran MiXCR on the 5' RACE reads; one entry per CDR3 protein. The table shows 1.5 million to 2 million distinct CDR3 sequences, with roughly two fifths occurring only once. This chain connects TRBV7-8 to TRBJ2-3; D is perhaps TRBD2 (6 bases). This sequence originates from a human donor in good health. What was sequenced was blood. CDR3 DNA: TGTGCCAGCAGCCTAGAGGGCCGGGGGAGTAACACAGATACGCAGTATTTT. Protein: CASSLEGRGSNTDTQYF.